The rows below give T cell receptor beta chains drawn from one sample of a study of cytomegalovirus exposure and HLA in healthy donors. The assay was immunoSEQ multiplex PCR, and TCRdb's table has in-frame clones only and misses some. The table has some 140,000 clones, roughly 78% seen once. Sequences were obtained from PBMCs. All receptors come from a man aged 35-49 years in good health and CMV-seropositive. The CDR3 runs from the conserved cysteine through the conserved F or W. The order of the fields is J gene, V gene, CDR3 protein.

TRBJ2-7 TRBV11-3 CASSVGQGRTYEQYF
TRBJ2-5 TRBV6-1 CASSTSLAQETQYF
TRBJ1-1 TRBV28 CASSLGTVTEAFF
TRBJ2-7 TRBV5-6 CASSSWGGHEQYF
TRBJ2-7 TRBV4-1 CASSLDRGSGTAWRQYF
TRBJ2-1 TRBV30 CAWSPGGPLNEQFF
TRBJ1-6 TRBV5-4 CASSAGREGNSPLHF
TRBJ1-2 TRBV5-1 CASSAGTGSYGYTF
TRBJ2-7 TRBV11-2 CASSSRTGAYEQYF
TRBJ2-4 TRBV6-5 CASSYGGSGENIQYF
TRBJ2-1 TRBV9 CASSVVGGSYNEQFF
TRBJ2-7 TRBV2 CASMRFNYEQYF
TRBJ1-5 TRBV5-8 CASSLATISNQPQHF
TRBJ1-5 TRBV5-6 CASSPDRGINQPQHF
TRBJ2-3 TRBV30 CAWRDIDTQYF
TRBJ2-2 TRBV9 CASSVGAGGSTGELFF
TRBJ2-2 TRBV18 CATPTRGANTGELFF
TRBJ2-7 TRBV6-5 CASSYSPSLLYEQYF
TRBJ2-1 TRBV18 CASSPTLATHNEQFF
TRBJ2-1 TRBV9 CASSARLAAQVGEQFF
TRBJ2-5 TRBV15 CATSNGQGEETQYF
TRBJ1-2 TRBV5-6 CASFRRTSYGYTF
TRBJ2-5 TRBV6-1 CASNWDNQETQYF
TRBJ1-5 TRBV15 CATSRGRSGQPQHF
TRBJ2-3 TRBV19 CASTDDGGGTDTQYF
TRBJ2-1 TRBV6-4 CASSAEPLTPNEQFF
TRBJ1-2 TRBV5-6 CASSHPGGVVGGYTF
TRBJ2-7 TRBV6-1 CASSDRGTGSYEQYF
TRBJ1-1 TRBV30 CAWKDRVYGTEAFF
TRBJ2-3 TRBV5-1 CASSLDGTDRGQYF
TRBJ2-2 TRBV30 CAWKGLRGTITGELFF
TRBJ2-3 TRBV7-8 CASSSADTAFLDTQYF
TRBJ1-1 TRBV28 CASKVQGGENTEAFF
TRBJ1-1 TRBV5-1 CASSWTAGNTEAFF
TRBJ2-7 TRBV6-1 CASRRDREGSFEQYF
TRBJ2-1 TRBV7-9 CASSPLAGVFNEQFF
TRBJ2-7 TRBV7-7 CASSLAGGSSYEQYF
TRBJ2-7 TRBV9 CASSVVPAGAPYEQYF
TRBJ2-7 TRBV11-2 CASSPGQGRYEQYF
TRBJ1-1 TRBV27 CASTPAGPVPEAFF
TRBJ2-3 TRBV19 CASSMTGKVGEAQYF
TRBJ2-4 TRBV15 CATSREGAANIQYF
TRBJ2-7 TRBV5-4 CASSLGQGHYEQYF
TRBJ2-3 TRBV14 CASSQDQVWGTDTQYF
TRBJ2-5 TRBV5-1 CASSLAASGEETQYF
TRBJ1-4 TRBV7-9 CASSLRGATNEKLFF
TRBJ2-1 TRBV19 CASSFQGVNEQFF
TRBJ2-1 TRBV19 CASSIRTGGTYNEQFF
TRBJ2-7 TRBV19 CASSIATGTHEQYF
TRBJ2-2 TRBV7-9 CASSSTRQGWTGELFF
TRBJ2-5 TRBV9 CASQGAGGETQYF
TRBJ1-2 TRBV2 CASSVGQFEVGYTF
TRBJ1-2 TRBV19 CASRQQGGRNYGYTF
TRBJ2-7 TRBV5-1 CASSLRGPIGYEQYF
TRBJ1-5 TRBV2 CASRARQVSNQPQHF
TRBJ2-3 TRBV4-1 CASSSGVRGTDTQYF
TRBJ1-1 TRBV5-1 CASSGQGGAEAFF
TRBJ2-7 TRBV6-5 CASRTGRGGEQYF
TRBJ2-6 TRBV6-1 CASSVGHFISGANVLTF